The T cell receptor (beta chain) described here comes from a study of blood T cell repertoires in COVID-19. As for the study in general: Both acute and convalescent COVID-19 samples were obtained from the United States, Italy and Spain. Sample material is recorded as cDNA or gDNA derived from T cells, B-cell-depleted T cells, or PBMCs.

Under the authors' procedure: Scientists estimated how many nucleated cells there were by amplifying reference gene primers. Assay: immunoSEQ multiplex PCR; the TCRdb copy retains only in-frame clones and omits some. Clone size and V and J calls were adopted from that table, with D and trimming inferred from the DNA. Of 150,000 to 200,000 clones listed, 80% to 90% are singletons. The germline CDR1 and CDR2 sequences are SGHNT and YYREEE (reference sequence). The CDR3 is 15 residues long. The germline V and J ends were trimmed by 0 bases and 6 bases, with 13 bases remaining between them. The chain combines TRBV5-4 with TRBJ2-1, with TRBD2 as a possible D gene (6 bases). Source material: peripheral blood. The sequence was obtained from a human donor with active or convalescent COVID-19. The donor label of this sample is uncertain. In nucleotides, the CDR3 is TGTGCCAGCAGCTTGGGCGGCGGGGTGGGCAATGAGCAGTTCTTC. It yields the protein CASSLGGGVGNEQFF.